The 11 T cell receptor beta chains reported below all come from one sample, sequenced in a study of blood T cell repertoires in COVID-19. The table came from immunoSEQ multiplex PCR; TCRdb's copy has only in-frame clones and leaves some out. Here the sample spans 200,000 to 250,000 clones, 70% to 90% being singletons. The source material was PBMCs or T cells enriched from blood (not recorded which). These receptors were collected from a woman in her forties or fifties with acute COVID-19.

The genes are TRBV6-5 and TRBJ2-2; 8 positions match TRBD1. J lost 5 bases, V lost 6 bases, and 2 bases had no gene match. The CDR3 sequence is 13 residues long. The germline V gene has CDR1 MNHEY and CDR2 SVGAGI. The CDR3 DNA is TGTGCCAGCAGGAGGACAGGGACCGGGGAGCTGTTTTTT. Translated: CASRRTGTGELFF.

The rearrangement links TRBV2 to TRBJ2-3, with TRBD2 identical over 8 bases. Trimming took 5 bases from V and 8 from J; bases not matched to a gene: 9. In germline, CDR1 is SNHLY, CDR2 FYNNEI. The CDR3 is 14 amino acids. Written as DNA, the CDR3 is TGTGCCAGCAGTACTAGCGGAGTCATTGGTACGCAGTATTTT. Amino acid sequence: CASSTSGVIGTQYF.

This chain connects TRBV11-1 to TRBJ2-7, with D possibly TRBD1 on 5 matching bases. Trimming removed 2 bases from V and 2 bases from J, with 10 bases in between. This CDR3 is 14 amino acids long. The germline V gene has CDR1 SGHAT and CDR2 FQDESV (reference sequence). CDR3 nucleotide sequence: TGTGCCAGCAGCTTAACAGGCGCCGCCTACGAGCAGTACTTC. Encoded protein: CASSLTGAAYEQYF. The full variable domain, in which reference TRBV11-1 and TRBJ2-7 provide the parts outside the CDR3, is EAEVAQSPRYKITEKSQAVAFWCDPISGHATLYWYRQILGQGPELLVQFQDESVVDDSQLPKDRFSAERLKGVDSTLKIQPAELGDSAMYLCASSLTGAAYEQYFGPGTRLTVT.

V gene TRBV7-2 combines with J gene TRBJ1-2; 8 nucleotides line up with TRBD1. CDR1 is SGHTA, CDR2 FQGNSA, per germline. V trimming: 5 bases; J trimming: 3 bases; junction bases outside the gene matches: 8. The length of the CDR3 is 15 residues. CDR3 region: CASSGSGGADYGYTF. The CDR3 nucleotides read TGTGCCAGCAGCGGCTCAGGGGGCGCGGACTATGGCTACACCTTC.

The rearrangement links TRBV6-1 to TRBJ2-2; D is unresolved. This CDR3 is built from 16 residues. The V gene lost 0 bases and the J gene lost 6 bases, with 14 bases spanning the gap. Germline V lookup: CDR1 MNHNS, CDR2 SASEGT. CDR3 sequence: CASSEALGAYPGELFF. Written as DNA, the CDR3 is TGTGCCAGCAGTGAAGCGCTTGGAGCTTACCCCGGGGAGCTGTTTTTT.

This clone was detected only once. CDR3 in DNA: TGTGCCAGCAGTTCGACAGGGTCGAACACTGAAGCTTTCTTT. Its protein product is CASSSTGSNTEAFF. The J gene is TRBJ1-1, the V gene TRBV27; 7 bases are shared with TRBD1. With V trimmed by 4 bases and J by 1 base, 3 bases remained unmatched. There are 14 residues in the CDR3. Per the germline V gene, CDR1 is MNHEY and CDR2 is SMNVEV (reference sequence).

This clone turned up a few times. The V and J genes are TRBV29-1 and TRBJ1-1, with 12 bases lining up with TRBD1. With V trimmed by 7 bases and J by 5 bases, 14 bases remained unmatched. Per the germline V gene, CDR1 is SQVTM and CDR2 is ANQGSEA. This CDR3 is built from 16 residues. The DNA for the CDR3 is TGCAGCGGCGGGGGGCGGGACAGGGGGCGCAGGACTGAAGCTTTCTTT. Protein product: CSGGGRDRGRRTEAFF.

The chain has TRBV11-2 and TRBJ2-1; no clear D. Germline V gene lookup returns CDR1 SGHAT and CDR2 FQNNGV. The CDR3 has 12 residues. V was clipped by 3 bases and J by 10 bases, with 10 bases between them. DNA for the CDR3: TGTGCCAGCAGCTTCGAGGCCCCCGAGCAGTTCTTC. This sequence encodes CASSFEAPEQFF.

V usage is TRBV2 and J usage is TRBJ1-6, with 9 bases fitting TRBD1. Germline V gives CDR1 SNHLY, CDR2 FYNNEI. The CDR3 is 15 residues long. V shed 7 bases, J shed 10 bases, and the junction held 11 bases outside the gene matches. This chain's CDR3 is CASIPDGQGPSPLHF. Here the CDR3 DNA reads TGTGCCAGCATCCCCGACGGACAGGGGCCATCACCCCTCCACTTT.

The gene calls are TRBV24-1 and TRBJ2-3; 9 nucleotides line up with TRBD2. This CDR3 region has 15 residues. The V segment lost 5 bases and the J segment 0 bases; nucleotides outside the gene matches: 2. Per germline, CDR1 KGHDR and CDR2 SFDVKD. The CDR3 region is CATSVTSGSTDTQYF. The CDR3 DNA sequence: TGTGCCACCAGTGTGACTAGCGGCAGCACAGATACGCAGTATTTT.

This chain uses TRBV5-1 with TRBJ2-1; possibly TRBD1 for D (5 bases). The V gene lost 9 bases and the J gene lost 6 bases, with 16 bases spanning the gap. Germline V gene lookup returns CDR1 SGHRS and CDR2 YFSETQ. The CDR3 runs 13 residues. CDR3 sequence reads: CATSDTGFNEQFF. CDR3 bases: TGCGCCACTTCGGACACAGGTTTCAATGAGCAGTTCTTC.